Listed below are T cell receptor beta chains from one sample, sequenced in a study of blood T cell repertoires in COVID-19. Libraries were prepared by immunoSEQ multiplex PCR; TCRdb keeps only in-frame clonotypes and omits some of them. The profile shows 110,000 to 150,000 clones, 60% to 85% of them singletons. Input material: peripheral blood. Receptors were obtained from a woman in her fifties or sixties with acute or convalescent COVID-19. Each CDR3 is given with its conserved first and last residue. D genes are given only for firm matches. Some rows mark clone size as missing; the rest say once, few, many or name a class of expanded clone.

CDR3aa	CDR3nt	abundance	v_gene	j_gene	d_gene
CASRRTSGINNEQFF	TGTGCCAGCAGGAGGACTAGCGGGATAAACAATGAGCAGTTCTTC	once	TRBV2	TRBJ2-1	TRBD2
CASAIVTGVSGELFF	TGTGCCAGCGCAATCGTGACGGGAGTCTCTGGGGAGCTGTTTTTT	-	TRBV2	TRBJ2-2	-
CSANEIEAQYF	TGCAGTGCCAACGAGATAGAGGCCCAGTACTTC	-	TRBV20-1	TRBJ2-5	-
CASSFLPGGYEQYF	TGTGCCAGCAGCTTCCTTCCAGGGGGCTACGAGCAGTACTTC	-	TRBV7-6	TRBJ2-7	TRBD1
CASSLIPTGLHEQYF	TGTGCCAGCAGCCTAATTCCAACAGGGCTCCACGAGCAGTACTTC	-	TRBV2	TRBJ2-7	-
CASSLGVGQGYNEQFF	TGTGCCAGCAGCTTGGGAGTGGGACAGGGTTACAATGAGCAGTTCTTC	-	TRBV5-4	TRBJ2-1	TRBD1
CASREPGSKTQYF	TGTGCCAGCAGGGAACCCGGGAGCAAGACCCAGTACTTC	once	TRBV2	TRBJ2-5	-
CASSLGQGAPGPLHF	TGCGCCAGCAGCTTGGGACAGGGGGCGCCGGGACCCCTCCACTTT	-	TRBV5-1	TRBJ1-6	TRBD1
CASSLAGGDTQYF	TGTGCCAGCTCGCTAGCGGGAGGCGATACGCAGTATTTT	-	TRBV6-5	TRBJ2-3	TRBD2
CASSIADREKLFF	TGTGCCAGTAGTATAGCCGACAGGGAAAAACTGTTTTTT	-	TRBV19	TRBJ1-4	-
CASKGTMAEQFF	TGTGCCAGCAAAGGGACTATGGCTGAGCAGTTCTTC	many	TRBV2	TRBJ2-1	TRBD2
CASSLRAGDVYEQYF	TGTGCCAGCAGCTTAAGAGCGGGAGACGTCTACGAGCAGTACTTC	-	TRBV7-8	TRBJ2-7	TRBD2
CASSLRLADDNEQFF	TGCGCCAGCAGCTTGAGACTAGCGGATGACAATGAGCAGTTCTTC	-	TRBV5-1	TRBJ2-1	TRBD2
CASSVSAANTGELFF	TGTGCCAGCAGCGTATCTGCAGCGAACACCGGGGAGCTGTTTTTT	-	TRBV9	TRBJ2-2	-
CASSRQVLAGVGYNEQFF	TGCGCCAGCAGCCGCCAGGTCCTAGCGGGGGTAGGATACAATGAGCAGTTCTTC	-	TRBV4-1	TRBJ2-1	TRBD2
CASSPYRGQGNTIYF	TGTGCCAGTAGTCCCTACAGGGGGCAAGGAAACACCATATATTTT	-	TRBV19	TRBJ1-3	TRBD1
CASSLGTSGRAKNEQFF	TGTGCCAGCAGCTTAGGGACTAGCGGGAGGGCCAAGAATGAGCAGTTCTTC	-	TRBV7-8	TRBJ2-1	TRBD2
CASSPPFPLAGGPHTQYF	TGTGCCAGCAGTCCCCCATTCCCCCTAGCGGGAGGGCCTCATACGCAGTATTTT	-	TRBV28	TRBJ2-3	TRBD2
CASSLPPRDPGRTGELFF	TGTGCCAGCAGTTTACCCCCTAGGGACCCGGGGAGGACCGGGGAGCTGTTTTTT	-	TRBV27	TRBJ2-2	-
CASSPLGGTDGYTF	TGTGCCAGCTCACCATTAGGAGGGACTGATGGCTACACCTTC	-	TRBV18	TRBJ1-2	-
CASSPRQSSGANVLTF	TGTGCCAGCAGTCCAAGACAGTCCTCTGGGGCCAACGTCCTGACTTTC	-	TRBV27	TRBJ2-6	-
CASRSSGLGLYEQYF	TGTGCCAGCAGATCCTCGGGACTAGGTCTCTACGAGCAGTACTTC	-	TRBV28	TRBJ2-7	TRBD2
CASSPGSGRFINEQFF	TGTGCCAGCTCCCCGGGCAGCGGGAGGTTCATCAATGAGCAGTTCTTC	-	TRBV18	TRBJ2-1	TRBD2
CASSPYPGTGTPYEQYF	TGTGCCAGCAGCCCGTATCCCGGGACAGGGACACCTTACGAGCAGTACTTC	-	TRBV7-8	TRBJ2-7	TRBD1
CASSYFGSSGTLHF	TGTGCCAGCAGTTACTTCGGGTCGAGCGGTACCCTCCACTTT	-	TRBV6-5	TRBJ1-6	-
CASSFGAPTSNEQFF	TGTGCCAGCAGCTTCGGCGCCCCGACTAGCAATGAGCAGTTCTTC	-	TRBV7-9	TRBJ2-1	-
CASSLPYRLVLSDSYNEQFF	TGTGCCAGCAGCTTGCCCTACAGACTAGTTCTCTCGGACTCCTACAATGAGCAGTTCTTC	-	TRBV7-8	TRBJ2-1	-
CASVVSGRAEETQYF	TGTGCCAGCGTTGTAAGCGGGAGGGCCGAAGAGACCCAGTACTTC	-	TRBV6-5	TRBJ2-5	TRBD2
CASSPRTSGNTGELFF	TGTGCCAGCAGCCCACGAACTAGCGGCAACACCGGGGAGCTGTTTTTT	once	TRBV5-4	TRBJ2-2	TRBD2
CASSLTGAKNIQYF	TGCGCCAGCAGCTTGACAGGGGCCAAAAACATTCAGTACTTC	once	TRBV5-1	TRBJ2-4	-
CAWSGTDYSNQPQHF	TGTGCCTGGAGTGGGACAGATTATAGCAATCAGCCCCAGCATTTT	few	TRBV30	TRBJ1-5	-
CAISESGGGSPRTQYF	TGTGCCATCAGTGAGTCAGGCGGCGGGAGCCCCAGGACCCAGTACTTC	-	TRBV10-3	TRBJ2-5	TRBD2